This entry describes one TCR beta chain. Antigen unknown. The data belong to a study of T cell repertoires in cytomegalovirus infection. Study as a whole: HLA-C-restricted CMV epitopes, recently identified, and well-studied HLA-B-restricted ones were used by the study. Matching HLA type, along with CMV infection, was indicated by public TCR beta signatures. General study findings and limits: CMV-specific HLA-C-restricted TCR beta clonotypes dominated the ex vivo response. Cumulative frequency (of public TCR beta family members) identified carriers of CMV plus the relevant HLA.

MiXCR was run by TCRdb on the reads, yielding one entry per CDR3 protein. This table has more than 65,000 distinct CDR3 sequences, more than 40% appearing once. There are 17 residues in the CDR3. V was pared by 5 bases and J by 7 bases, with 16 bases of the junction left unmatched. The germline V gene has CDR1 MGHRA and CDR2 YSYEKL. The material was CD8+ T cells from cultured PBMCs, obtained from culture after CMV antigen stimulation. The chain recombines TRBV4-1 with TRBJ2-2; TRBD1 agrees at 7 bases. The TCR was taken from a human donor in good health (CMV status not recorded). Some clones in this sample may be carry-over from other donors' samples. The CDR3 DNA reads as TGCGCCAGCAGCGAAGCCAAGGGGGCCCGTCGTAGCGGGGAGCTGTTTTTT. This codes for CASSEAKGARRSGELFF.